The 13 T cell receptor beta chains reported below all come from one sample, sequenced in a study of blood T cell repertoires in COVID-19. Method: immunoSEQ multiplex PCR; TCRdb's copy keeps in-frame clones and lacks some. Found here are roughly 80,000 clones, roughly 80% of them singletons; the top ten hold 8.5% to 14%. The sample consisted of peripheral blood. Receptors originate from a man aged 45-60 years with acute or convalescent COVID-19.

The V call is TRBV18, the J call TRBJ2-1; TRBD2 matches 12 bases. Germline assignment: CDR1 KGHSH and CDR2 LQKENI. V lost 5 bases to trimming and J lost 6 bases; unmatched junction nucleotides: 8. The CDR3 runs 16 residues. In DNA, the CDR3 is TGTGCCAGCTCAGCTTCACTAGCGGGAGGTACCAATGAGCAGTTCTTC. Translated: CASSASLAGGTNEQFF.

This clone appeared a single time. The V gene is TRBV6-5, the J gene TRBJ2-1, with D perhaps matching TRBD2 (6 bases). Germline V CDR1 and CDR2: MNHEY, SVGAGI. V was shortened by 6 bases and J by 2 bases, with 8 bases between the two germline ends. This CDR3 comprises 13 residues. The CDR3 DNA follows: TGTGCCAGCAGCGGGAGCACCTACAATGAGCAGTTCTTC. Translated, it gives CASSGSTYNEQFF.

The chain's CDR3 is CASRARDRSTDTQYF. The CDR3 DNA reads TGTGCCAGCAGGGCCCGGGACAGAAGCACAGATACGCAGTATTTT. The rearrangement joins TRBV2 to TRBJ2-3; 7 bases align to TRBD1. The CDR3 loop spans 15 amino acids. Per the germline V gene, CDR1 is SNHLY and CDR2 is FYNNEI. J lost 0 bases, V lost 6 bases, and 6 bases had no gene match.

This clone was seen more than once but under ten times. The V call is TRBV15, the J call TRBJ1-5; 11 nucleotides align to TRBD1. CDR3 size: 16 residues. Germline V gene sequence: CDR1 LNHNV, CDR2 YYDKDF (reference sequence). The V gene end was trimmed by 6 bases and the J gene end by 5 bases; junction bases not matched to a gene: 9. The CDR3 loop is CATRDRDRGNHQPQHF. For the CDR3, the DNA is TGTGCCACCAGGGACCGGGACAGGGGGAATCATCAGCCCCAGCATTTT.

The chain employs TRBV5-5 and TRBJ1-4; TRBD1 is a possible D gene (6 bases). This CDR3 is 15 amino acids long. V was pared by 5 bases and J by 8 bases, with 19 bases between. Germline V lookup: CDR1 SGHKS, CDR2 YYEKEE (reference sequence). The CDR3 region is CASSRLQGRSEKLFF. Here the CDR3 DNA reads TGTGCCAGCAGTCGGCTACAGGGTCGATCCGAAAAACTGTTTTTT. Looking up the rest from reference TRBV5-5 and TRBJ1-4 gives the full variable domain: DAGVTQSPTHLIKTRGQQVTLRCSPISGHKSVSWYQQVLGQGPQFIFQYYEKEERGRGNFPDRFSARQFPNYSSELNVNALLLGDSALYLCASSRLQGRSEKLFFGSGTQLSVL.

The chain employs TRBV5-6 and TRBJ1-1, with D possibly being TRBD1 (6 bases). This CDR3 has 15 residues. V was trimmed by 1 base and J by 4 bases, leaving 14 bases between them. CDR1 is SGHDT and CDR2 is YYEEEE in the germline V gene. In nucleotides, the CDR3 is TGTGCCAGCAGCTTGAAGGCGGCAGGGGTCACTGAAGCTTTCTTT. Its translation is CASSLKAAGVTEAFF. The full variable domain, in which reference TRBV5-6 and TRBJ1-1 provide the parts outside the CDR3, is DAGVTQSPTHLIKTRGQQVTLRCSPKSGHDTVSWYQQALGQGPQFIFQYYEEEERQRGNFPDRFSGHQFPNYSSELNVNALLLGDSALYLCASSLKAAGVTEAFFGQGTRLTVV.

This rearrangement joins TRBV7-2 to TRBJ2-7; 12 nucleotides match TRBD2. The V gene's germline CDR1 is SGHTA and CDR2 FQGNSA. Losses at the gene ends were 2 bases for V and 7 bases for J; bases not matched to a gene: 9. CDR3 length: 16 residues. The CDR3 region has the DNA TGTGCCAGCAGCTTATTAGCGACTAGCGGGGGTATGGAGCAGTACTTC. Translating gives CASSLLATSGGMEQYF.

This clone was detected only a few times. V and J are TRBV15 and TRBJ2-7, with 7 bases that match TRBD2. The CDR3 is made up of 14 amino acids. The V gene end was trimmed by 0 bases and the J gene end by 5 bases; junction bases not matched to a gene: 4. The germline V gene has CDR1 LNHNV and CDR2 YYDKDF (reference sequence). This CDR3 reads CATSRDWGGDEQYF. Written as DNA, the CDR3 is TGTGCCACCAGCAGAGATTGGGGAGGGGACGAGCAGTACTTC.

This chain connects TRBV6-2 or TRBV6-3 to TRBJ2-1, with a weak D call TRBD2 (6 bases). CDR3 size: 15 residues. Trimming pared 6 bases from V and 1 base from J, leaving 13 bases between. Germline-derived CDR1 and CDR2 are MNHEY and SVGEGT. CDR3 sequence reads: CASSPRRGSYNEQFF. The DNA for the CDR3 is TGTGCCAGCAGCCCCCGGCGGGGATCCTACAATGAGCAGTTCTTC.

V usage is TRBV7-6 and J usage is TRBJ1-4; tentatively, D is TRBD1 (5 bases). CDR1 is SGHVS, CDR2 FNYEAQ, per germline. Deletions cut 4 bases from V and 5 bases from J, with 14 bases between. The CDR3 totals 15 residues. CDR3 in DNA: TGTGCCAGCAGCTCGGGCAGGGTTTTAAATGAAAAACTGTTTTTT. As protein: CASSSGRVLNEKLFF. Full variable domain (remainder filled in from reference TRBV7-6 and TRBJ1-4): GAGVSQSPRYKVTKRGQDVALRCDPISGHVSLYWYRQALGQGPEFLTYFNYEAQQDKSGLPNDRFSAERPEGSISTLTIQRTEQRDSAMYRCASSSGRVLNEKLFFGSGTQLSVL.

This clone was counted once. V gene TRBV3-1 (or the pseudogene TRBV3-2) combines with J gene TRBJ1-6, with a possible D match to TRBD1 (5 bases). The V gene's germline CDR1 is LGHDT and CDR2 YNNKEL (reference sequence). V lost 3 bases and J lost 11, with 14 bases in between. This CDR3 spans 14 amino acids. CDR3 in amino acids: CASSQQSSGAPLHF. CDR3 DNA sequence: TGTGCCAGCAGCCAGCAAAGTTCGGGGGCACCCCTCCACTTT.

The V call is TRBV27, the J call TRBJ2-7, with 16 bases aligning to TRBD2. This CDR3 has 18 amino acids. The germline V gene has CDR1 MNHEY and CDR2 SMNVEV (reference sequence). The V gene end was trimmed by 5 bases and the J gene end by 5 bases; junction bases not matched to a gene: 12. The CDR3 coding sequence is TGTGCCAGCAGTCCTATGCCGGGACTAGCGGGAGGGCCCCACGAGCAGTACTTC. Its translation: CASSPMPGLAGGPHEQYF.

With respect to this clone: The germline gene is not matched at one end of the junction; a read error may be the cause. The V and J genes are TRBV7-9 and TRBJ2-2; 8 bases are a match to TRBD2. CDR1 is SEHNR, CDR2 FQNEAQ, per germline (reference sequence). The CDR3 extends over 15 amino acids. The DNA of the CDR3 is TGTGCCAGCAGCCTAGCGGGCCCGAACACCGGGGAGCTGTTTTTT. Translation gives CASSLAGPNTGELFF.